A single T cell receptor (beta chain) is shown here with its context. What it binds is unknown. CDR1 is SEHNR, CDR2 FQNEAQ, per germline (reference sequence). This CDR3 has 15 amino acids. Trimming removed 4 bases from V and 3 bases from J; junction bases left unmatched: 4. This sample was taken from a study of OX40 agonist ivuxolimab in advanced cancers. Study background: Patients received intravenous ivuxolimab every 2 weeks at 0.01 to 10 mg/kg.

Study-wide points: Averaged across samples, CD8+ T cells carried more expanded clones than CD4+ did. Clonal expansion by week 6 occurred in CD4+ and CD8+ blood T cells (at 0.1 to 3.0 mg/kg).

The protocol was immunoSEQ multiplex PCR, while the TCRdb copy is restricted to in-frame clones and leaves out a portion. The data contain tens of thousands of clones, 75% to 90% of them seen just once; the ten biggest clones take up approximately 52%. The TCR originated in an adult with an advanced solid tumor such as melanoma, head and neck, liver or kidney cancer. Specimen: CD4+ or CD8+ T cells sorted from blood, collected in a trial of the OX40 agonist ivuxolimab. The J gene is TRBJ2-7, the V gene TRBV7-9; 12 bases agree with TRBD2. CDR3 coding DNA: TGTGCCAGCAGCTACCTGACTAGCGGGGGCTACGAGCAGTACTTC. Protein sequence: CASSYLTSGGYEQYF.